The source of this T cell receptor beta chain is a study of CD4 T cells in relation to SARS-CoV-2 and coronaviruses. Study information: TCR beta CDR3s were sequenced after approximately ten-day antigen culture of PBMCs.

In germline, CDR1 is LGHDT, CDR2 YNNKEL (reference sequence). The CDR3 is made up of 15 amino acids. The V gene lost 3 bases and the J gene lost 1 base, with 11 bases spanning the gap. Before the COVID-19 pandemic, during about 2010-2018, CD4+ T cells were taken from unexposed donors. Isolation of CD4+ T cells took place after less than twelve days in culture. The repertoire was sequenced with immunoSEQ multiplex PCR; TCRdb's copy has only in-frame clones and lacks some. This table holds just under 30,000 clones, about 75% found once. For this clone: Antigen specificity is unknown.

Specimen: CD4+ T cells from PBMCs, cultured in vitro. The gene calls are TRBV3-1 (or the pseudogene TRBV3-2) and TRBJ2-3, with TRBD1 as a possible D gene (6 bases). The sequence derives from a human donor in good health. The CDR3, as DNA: TGTGCCAGCAGCCATCCGACAGGACGCACAGATACGCAGTATTTT. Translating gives CASSHPTGRTDTQYF.